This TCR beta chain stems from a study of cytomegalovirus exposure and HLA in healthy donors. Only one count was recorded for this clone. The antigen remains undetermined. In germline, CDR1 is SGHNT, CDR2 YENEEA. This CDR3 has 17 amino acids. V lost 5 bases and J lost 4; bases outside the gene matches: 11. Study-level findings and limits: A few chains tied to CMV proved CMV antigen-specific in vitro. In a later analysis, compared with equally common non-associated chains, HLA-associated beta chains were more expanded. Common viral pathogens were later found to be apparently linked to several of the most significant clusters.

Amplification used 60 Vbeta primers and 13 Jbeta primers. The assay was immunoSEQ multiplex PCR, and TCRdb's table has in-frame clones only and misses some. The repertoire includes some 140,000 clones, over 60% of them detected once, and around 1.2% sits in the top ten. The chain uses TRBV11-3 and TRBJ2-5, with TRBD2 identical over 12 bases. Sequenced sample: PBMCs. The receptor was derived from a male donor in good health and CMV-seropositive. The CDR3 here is CASSPRLAGAGGETQYF. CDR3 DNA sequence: TGTGCCAGCAGCCCCCGACTAGCGGGAGCGGGAGGAGAGACCCAGTACTTC.